A selection of T cell receptor beta chains follows, all from one sample in a study of long-term antiretroviral therapy in people with HIV. The assay was immunoSEQ multiplex PCR, and TCRdb's table has in-frame clones only and misses some. The data contain 42,000 or so clones, about 85% of them singletons. The sequencing here drew on unsorted PBMCs, taken 3.1 years after starting antiretroviral therapy. The receptors stem from a woman between 45 and 65 years old with HIV. CDR3s include the opening cysteine and the closing phenylalanine or tryptophan. A D gene is named only where the DNA matches it firmly. Clone size, where shown, is once, few, many, or a class for clones that have expanded.

NA TRBJ2-2 TRBV11-2 NA TGTGCCAGCACCCCCGGGAACAGGGGAGGCACCGGGGAGCTGTTTTTT CASTPGNRGGTGELFF
NA TRBJ2-5 TRBV5-3 NA TGTGCCAGAAGCTTGAGTCGGGCGGGCGAGACCCAGTACTTC CARSLSRAGETQYF
NA TRBJ1-1 TRBV30 NA TGTGCCTGGACTGTATCTAAGAACACTGAAGCTTTCTTT CAWTVSKNTEAFF
NA TRBJ1-5 TRBV9 NA TGTGCCAGCAGCGTAGAGGGCAGCCCCGATCAGCCCCAGCATTTT CASSVEGSPDQPQHF
TRBD2 TRBJ2-7 TRBV4-2 NA TGTGCCAGCAGCCCGGGGACTAGCTACTCCTACGAGCAGTACTTC CASSPGTSYSYEQYF
TRBD1 TRBJ1-4 TRBV6-1 NA TGTGCCAGCAGTGAGGTTGGGACAGGGGAAAAACTGTTTTTT CASSEVGTGEKLFF
NA TRBJ1-5 TRBV7-9 NA TGTGCCAGCAGCGGGGGGACCCATAGCAATCAGCCCCAGCATTTT CASSGGTHSNQPQHF
NA TRBJ1-4 TRBV30 NA TGTGCCTGGAGCAGGGGCATGGCAGAAAAACTGTTTTTT CAWSRGMAEKLFF
TRBD1 TRBJ2-7 TRBV7-3 NA TGTGCCAGCAGCCAGGGACAGTTCTCCTACGAGCAGTACTTC CASSQGQFSYEQYF
NA TRBJ2-5 TRBV27 once TGTGCCAGCAGTAACCGAGGCGAGACCCAGTACTTC CASSNRGETQYF
NA TRBJ1-1 TRBV2 NA TGTGCCAGCATCAAGGACGGAAGGACTGAAGCTTTCTTT CASIKDGRTEAFF
NA TRBJ1-6 TRBV6-5 NA TGTGCCAGCAGTTATAGGGTCGGTTCACCCCTCCACTTT CASSYRVGSPLHF
TRBD1 TRBJ1-5 TRBV19 NA TGTGCCAGTAGTATTTTTTCGGGACAGGGGGTTCAGCCCCAGCATTTT CASSIFSGQGVQPQHF
NA TRBJ2-1 TRBV27 NA TGTGCCAGCAGCCTCCCAGGCTACAATGAGCAGTTCTTC CASSLPGYNEQFF
NA TRBJ2-3 TRBV15 NA TGTGCCACCAGCAGATCACAGGGTGGAGGCACAGATACGCAGTATTTT CATSRSQGGGTDTQYF
TRBD2 TRBJ2-1 TRBV5-4 NA TGTGCCAGCAGCTTGTATGCGGGGGGCCACAATGAGCAGTTCTTC CASSLYAGGHNEQFF
NA TRBJ2-1 TRBV7-6 NA TGTGCCAGCAGCTTACACGGGGGTGAGCAGTTCTTC CASSLHGGEQFF
NA TRBJ1-6 TRBV2 medium-sized TGTGCCAGCAGTGTTGGGGGCGCAACCTATAATTCACCCCTCCACTTT CASSVGGATYNSPLHF
TRBD1 TRBJ2-5 TRBV5-1 NA TGCGCCAGCAGCCAGAGACAGGGGTCCCCTGGAGAGACCCAGTACTTC CASSQRQGSPGETQYF
NA TRBJ2-5 TRBV29-1 once TGCAGCGTTGGCAGGTTGGACGCCCAAGAGACCCAGTACTTC CSVGRLDAQETQYF
NA TRBJ1-5 TRBV7-9 NA TGTGCCAGCAGCAAGGGCAGGGGAGGCGGTCAGCCCCAGCATTTT CASSKGRGGGQPQHF
NA TRBJ2-1 TRBV4-2 once TGTGCCAGCAGCCAATCGAAAGGGGAAGGATGGGATGAGCAGTTCTTC CASSQSKGEGWDEQFF
NA TRBJ2-4 TRBV7-9 NA TGTGCCAGCAGCGCCGCTGGACTCCGGTCTCAAAACATTCAGTACTTC CASSAAGLRSQNIQYF
NA TRBJ1-2 TRBV12-5 NA TGTGCTAGCGGGCTTACCTATGGCTACACCTTC CASGLTYGYTF
NA TRBJ2-7 TRBV15 NA TGTGCCACCAGCAGACAGGCGGACTACGAGCAGTACTTC CATSRQADYEQYF
NA TRBJ2-5 TRBV30 once TGTGCCTGGAACCCGGGACCCCGCTCGGCCCAGTACTTC CAWNPGPRSAQYF